The 10 T cell receptor beta chains below all came from one sample that was sequenced in a study of beta chain features in type 1 diabetes. As every portion of the isolated RNA was reverse transcribed, the sequencing read expressed TCRB transcripts. Using immunoSEQ multiplex PCR, the repertoire was profiled, and TCRdb retains in-frame clones only, with some absent. The sample includes 600,000 to 700,000 clones, around 12% of them seen just once. Findings and caveats of the study: Moderately but significantly shorter TCRB CDR3s were found in Type 1 diabetes patients in all four CD4+ subsets.

The antigens of these receptors remain unknown. The sequenced sample consisted of naive CD4+ T cells from blood. All receptors come from a man aged 25-40 years with type 1 diabetes.

The chain is built from TRBV7-2 and TRBJ1-6, with TRBD1 as a possible D gene (6 bases). This CDR3 comprises 16 residues. V shed 1 base and J shed 8 bases, with 15 bases lying between them. Germline V gene sequence: CDR1 SGHTA, CDR2 FQGNSA. The DNA of the CDR3 is TGTGCCAGCAGCTTAGGGCTGGTGCGGGGGCATTCACCCCTCCACTTT. Protein: CASSLGLVRGHSPLHF.

The chain has TRBV6-5 and TRBJ2-3, with D uncertain. CDR3 length: 16 residues. Trimming removed 0 bases from V and 0 bases from J, with 10 bases in between. CDR1 and CDR2 from the germline V gene are MNHEY and SVGAGI. The DNA of the CDR3 is TGTGCCAGCAGTTACTCTTGGCGGCAGAGCACAGATACGCAGTATTTT. Amino acid sequence: CASSYSWRQSTDTQYF.

The rearrangement joins TRBV5-4 to TRBJ2-7, with TRBD1 matching 9 bases. Germline trimming cut 5 bases from V and 9 bases from J; bases unmatched to any gene: 12. The CDR3 totals 14 residues. Germline CDR1 reads SGHNT; CDR2 reads YYREEE (reference sequence). The CDR3 nucleotides read TGTGCCAGCAGGGTCCCGGGACAGGGAGACGGGCAGTACTTC. Its protein product is CASRVPGQGDGQYF.

This clone occurred a few times. The V and J genes are TRBV27 and TRBJ2-3; D gene uncertain. The germline V gene has CDR1 MNHEY and CDR2 SMNVEV (reference sequence). Trimming took off 1 base at V and 3 bases at J, with 8 bases between the two ends. The CDR3 runs to 14 residues. CDR3 protein: CASSLLDGTDTQYF. The CDR3 nucleotides read TGTGCCAGCAGTTTATTAGACGGGACAGATACGCAGTATTTT.

V and J are TRBV6-6 and TRBJ1-2; no definite D call. Looked up from germline, CDR1 is MNHNY and CDR2 is SVGAGI (reference sequence). With 7 bases removed from V and 2 bases from J, the gap between germline ends came to 11 bases. The length of the CDR3 is 13 residues. Here the CDR3 reads CASTIEANYGYTF. CDR3 nucleotide sequence: TGTGCCAGCACGATTGAGGCAAACTATGGCTACACCTTC.

The chain joins TRBV29-1 to TRBJ1-1; D gene unclear. This CDR3 has 13 residues. CDR1 and CDR2 from the germline V gene are SQVTM and ANQGSEA. CDR3 coding DNA: TGCAGTCCTACCCTAGCTCTGAACACTGAAGCTTTCTTT. Translating it yields CSPTLALNTEAFF.

This chain joins TRBV4-2 and TRBJ1-1, with a possible D match to TRBD1 (6 bases). The CDR3 is made up of 14 amino acids. Germline V gene data show CDR1 as LGHNA and CDR2 as YNFKEQ. Trimming took off 0 bases at V and 10 bases at J, with 15 bases between the two ends. CDR3 sequence reads: CASSQDLDGTRAFF. Here the CDR3 DNA reads TGTGCCAGCAGCCAAGATCTAGATGGGACACGAGCTTTCTTT.

This clone was seen only a few times. The chain has TRBV18 and TRBJ1-2, with D unresolved. Between the trimmed V and J ends, which lost 0 bases and 8 bases, there was a span of 7 bases. Germline V gives CDR1 KGHSH, CDR2 LQKENI. The CDR3 sequence is 12 residues long. CDR3 sequence: CASSPPMGGYTF. CDR3 nucleotide sequence: TGTGCCAGCTCACCACCCATGGGGGGCTACACCTTC.

This clone was observed a few times. The J gene is TRBJ2-7, the V gene TRBV25-1; 11 bases fit TRBD1. With V trimmed by 4 bases and J by 0 bases, 5 bases remained unmatched. The CDR3 has 16 residues. Germline lookup yields CDR1 MGHDK and CDR2 SYGVNS. The CDR3 DNA reads as TGTGCCAGCAGTGTCGGGACAGGGGGACTCTCCTACGAGCAGTACTTC. Protein product: CASSVGTGGLSYEQYF.

The rearrangement uses TRBV6-6 and TRBJ2-7; D unclear. V lost 6 bases and J lost 6, with 15 bases in between. The CDR3 has 13 amino acids. Germline V gene sequence: CDR1 MNHNY, CDR2 SVGAGI (reference sequence). CDR3 sequence: CASSAALQTEQYF. CDR3 bases: TGTGCCAGCAGCGCCGCCTTACAGACCGAGCAGTACTTC.